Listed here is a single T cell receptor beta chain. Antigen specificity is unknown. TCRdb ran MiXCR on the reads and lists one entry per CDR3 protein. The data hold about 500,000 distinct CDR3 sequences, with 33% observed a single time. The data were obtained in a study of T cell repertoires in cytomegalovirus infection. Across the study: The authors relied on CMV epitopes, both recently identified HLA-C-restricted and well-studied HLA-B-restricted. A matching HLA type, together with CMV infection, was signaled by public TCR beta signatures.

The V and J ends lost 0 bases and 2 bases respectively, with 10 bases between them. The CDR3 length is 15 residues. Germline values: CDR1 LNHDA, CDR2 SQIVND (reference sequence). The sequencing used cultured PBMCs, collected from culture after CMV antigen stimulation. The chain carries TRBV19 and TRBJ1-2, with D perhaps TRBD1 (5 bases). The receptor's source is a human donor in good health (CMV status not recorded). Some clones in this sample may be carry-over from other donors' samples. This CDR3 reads CASSIDIDSNYGYTF. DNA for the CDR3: TGTGCCAGTAGTATAGATATTGACAGCAACTATGGCTACACCTTC.